Listed below are T cell receptor beta chains from one sample, sequenced in a study of cytomegalovirus exposure and HLA in healthy donors. TCRdb keeps only in-frame clones here, not all; method: immunoSEQ multiplex PCR. This table holds roughly 100,000 clones, under 85% found once. Sequencing was performed on PBMCs. Receptors were obtained from a man aged 30-40 years in good health and CMV-seronegative. Each CDR3 is given with its conserved first and last residue. Each record gives: D gene, J gene, V gene, clone size, CDR3 length, CDR3 DNA, CDR3 protein. D genes are given only for firm matches. The listing skips clone size in some rows; elsewhere it reads once, few, many or a size class.

-,TRBJ2-7,TRBV5-4,-,14,TGTGCCAGCAGCTTGGGACTCCTTGTGAGGGAGCAGTACTTC,CASSLGLLVREQYF
-,TRBJ1-3,TRBV27,-,15,TGTGCCAGCAGTTTATCTTACTTCTCTGGAAACACCATATATTTT,CASSLSYFSGNTIYF
-,TRBJ1-5,TRBV7-9,-,12,TGTTCCAGCAGCCGGGACAATCAGCCCCAGCATTTT,CSSSRDNQPQHF
-,TRBJ1-2,TRBV2,few,12,TGTGCCAGTAGCCGGGACACCTATGGCTACACCTTC,CASSRDTYGYTF
TRBD2,TRBJ2-5,TRBV5-4,-,16,TGTGCCAGCAGCCCCTTTAGCGGGGCGATTCAAGAGACCCAGTACTTC,CASSPFSGAIQETQYF
TRBD1,TRBJ1-2,TRBV30,-,12,TGTGCCTGGAGTGTGGGACAGGGGGGCTACACCTTC,CAWSVGQGGYTF
-,TRBJ2-3,TRBV29-1,-,17,TGCAGCGTTGAAGGCGGAGGCGAGTTTTTTCTCACAGATACGCAGTATTTT,CSVEGGGEFFLTDTQYF
TRBD1,TRBJ2-7,TRBV27,-,16,TGTGCCAGCAGTCTTCTTTGGACAGGGAGGATACACGAGCAGTACTTC,CASSLLWTGRIHEQYF
-,TRBJ1-4,TRBV25-1,-,15,TGTGCCAGCAGTGTAAACAGGGAGGGTTGGGGCAAACTGTTTTTT,CASSVNREGWGKLFF
-,TRBJ2-5,TRBV10-3,-,15,TGTGCCATCAGTGAACCGGGAACCCGCGGGGAGACCCAGTACTTC,CAISEPGTRGETQYF
-,TRBJ1-3,TRBV6-5,-,14,TGTGCCAGCAGTCCGACATACTCTGGAAACACCATATATTTT,CASSPTYSGNTIYF
-,TRBJ2-1,TRBV18,-,14,TGTGCCAGCTCACCCGGGGGTTGGAGGGCACCCCTGTTCTTC,CASSPGGWRAPLFF
-,TRBJ2-1,TRBV29-1,-,14,TGCAGCGTTGAAGTTCAGCCAGGGCAAGGTGAGCAGTTCTTC,CSVEVQPGQGEQFF
TRBD2,TRBJ2-3,TRBV7-9,few,15,TGTGCCAGCAGCCGGGGACTAGCGGGGTCAGATACGCAGTATTTT,CASSRGLAGSDTQYF
TRBD1,TRBJ2-7,TRBV29-1,-,15,TGCAGCGTTGAAATCGGGCAGGGGGTAACCTACGAGCAGTACTTC,CSVEIGQGVTYEQYF
-,TRBJ1-5,TRBV6-5,-,15,TGTGCCAGCAGTTCCGGAAGTACAGGCATTCAGCCCCAGCATTTT,CASSSGSTGIQPQHF
TRBD2,TRBJ2-7,TRBV5-1,-,15,TGCGCCAGCAGCCCGGGACTAGCGGGCTCCTACGAGCAGTACTTC,CASSPGLAGSYEQYF
TRBD1,TRBJ2-3,TRBV13,-,15,TGTGCCAGCAGCTGGCGGACAGGAAACACAGATACGCAGTATTTT,CASSWRTGNTDTQYF
TRBD1,TRBJ1-4,TRBV7-6,once,16,TGTGCCAGCAGCATCGACAGGGTTGCAACTAATGAAAAACTGTTTTTT,CASSIDRVATNEKLFF
-,TRBJ2-5,TRBV7-6,once,14,TGTGCCAGCAGCTTGCGCCCGGTCCAAGAGACCCAGTACTTC,CASSLRPVQETQYF
-,TRBJ2-1,TRBV27,-,17,TGTGCCAGCAGTTCACCCCCCCACGGGGGAATAGGCAATGAGCAGTTCTTC,CASSSPPHGGIGNEQFF
-,TRBJ1-1,TRBV5-6,-,18,TGTGCCAGCAGCTTGGCCGATGGGCGGGTGGGCGTCAACACTGAAGCTTTCTTT,CASSLADGRVGVNTEAFF
TRBD2,TRBJ2-5,TRBV6-5,-,14,TGTGCCAGCAGTGGGCTAGCGGGGCAAGAGACCCAGTACTTC,CASSGLAGQETQYF
-,TRBJ2-5,TRBV18,-,13,TGTGCCAGCTCACCCGGACAGCAAGAGACCCAGTACTTC,CASSPGQQETQYF
TRBD1,TRBJ2-7,TRBV28,-,15,TGTGCCAGCAGTTTACGGACAGGGCTAGCGAGCGAGCAGTACTTC,CASSLRTGLASEQYF
TRBD2,TRBJ2-4,TRBV4-2,-,16,TGTGCCAGCAGCCAGGGACTAGCCCTATCCAAAAACATTCAGTACTTC,CASSQGLALSKNIQYF
-,TRBJ1-2,TRBV19,-,14,TGTGCCAGTAGTATCAAGACAGGACCCCTGGGCTACACCTTC,CASSIKTGPLGYTF